The subject of this entry is one TCR beta chain. This clonotype was recorded many times. The clone's antigen remains unknown. No much larger clone is present one base from it, and per-base qualities are unavailable. Synovial fluid samples and blood samples obtained from the same ankylosing spondylitis patients were matched. The source of the sample is a study of CD8 T cells in ankylosing spondylitis (dated by TCRdb to the late 2010s). Regarding the complete study: To find TCR variants linked to disease, the study profiled T cell receptor beta repertoires in ankylosing spondylitis patients and healthy donors. In total, the full study cohort was made up of 95 to 110 healthy donors and 25 ankylosing spondylitis patients. Peripheral blood was sampled, and synovial fluid was additionally collected from ankylosing spondylitis patients.

Sequencing relied on an Illumina HiSeq 2500. TCR beta libraries were prepared by quantitative 5'-RACE with molecular barcodes. The original pipeline was this. A new computational method based on a probabilistic model of VDJ rearrangement was used to identify disease-linked TCR variants. Using fastp trimming at Q25 and MiXCR clonotype assembly, TCRdb reanalyzed the public sequencing data and kept in-frame beta chains. Here each entry gathers all rows of one CDR3 protein and keeps the most common genes and DNA. The V and J calls come from TCRdb's annotation, not from the publication. In all, the sample holds under 150,000 distinct CDR3 sequences, and 7% to 10% of those were seen once. The ten top clones hold 7.3% of the sample. The investigation overall reported the following: The disease-linked clones had a CD8+ phenotype and were found at relatively low frequencies in peripheral blood. Blood from ankylosing spondylitis patients appeared to be characterized by a TCR beta motif made up of under ten highly homologous amino acid variants. Some motif variants were previously reported in synovial fluid and blood of reactive arthritis patients, suggesting common disease-initiation mechanisms. According to the report, matched synovial fluid samples from ankylosing spondylitis patients were significantly enriched for the disease-linked clones.

From the germline V gene, CDR1 is LGHNA and CDR2 is YSLEER. V is trimmed back by 4 bases and J by 4 bases, and the junction contains 3 bases that no gene match accounts for. The CDR3 runs 16 amino acids, cysteine and phenylalanine included. Only CDR3 DNA remains: 48 bases, in frame from the first base. Here the chain combines TRBV4-3 and TRBJ2-3; 15 nucleotides in the junction match TRBD2. What was sequenced was synovial fluid, either unsorted or a sorted T cell fraction (not recorded which). The TCR sequence derives from a male donor with ankylosing spondylitis. The nucleotides are TGCGCCAGCAGCCCCGGACTAGCGGGAGGGGCAGATACGCAGTATTTT. This yields the protein CASSPGLAGGADTQYF.